One sample yielded the 5 T cell receptor beta chains listed below, sequenced in a study of T cells in narcolepsy. Repertoires were generated with immunoSEQ multiplex PCR, while TCRdb's copy carries only in-frame clones and drops some. The sample holds approximately 22,000 clones, less than 70% seen once. Material: memory (CD45RA-) CD4+ T cells from blood. The receptor set was obtained from a human donor in good health.

The gene calls are TRBV5-4 and TRBJ2-5; D perhaps matches TRBD2 (6 bases). Trimming left V 5 bases short and J 1 base short, with 15 bases between. Germline CDR1 SGHNT, CDR2 YYREEE (reference sequence). This CDR3 has 15 residues. CDR3 DNA sequence: TGTGCCAGCAGTCGAGCGGGTGAGGCCCAAGAGACCCAGTACTTC. Its translation is CASSRAGEAQETQYF.

CDR3 nucleotide sequence: TGCGCCAGCAACTTACTGAGGGGGGAGACCCAGTACTTC. This translates into CASNLLRGETQYF. The genes are TRBV5-1 and TRBJ2-5, with D possibly matching TRBD1 (6 bases). V shed 6 bases and J shed 5 bases, with 14 bases lying between them. This CDR3 comprises 13 residues. The V gene's germline CDR1 is SGHRS and CDR2 YFSETQ.

This clone was observed a handful of times. V is TRBV6-6 and J is TRBJ2-7; D is unclear. The CDR3 sequence is 14 residues long. CDR1 MNHNY and CDR2 SVGAGI come from the germline V gene (reference sequence). Trimming left V 3 bases short and J 2 bases short, with 11 bases between. The CDR3 DNA sequence: TGTGCCAGCAGTTATCAAGGTGTCACCTACGAGCAGTACTTC. Its translation is CASSYQGVTYEQYF.

This chain joins TRBV6-6 and TRBJ1-2, with D possibly TRBD1 on 5 matching bases. CDR3 length: 11 residues. CDR1 and CDR2 from the germline V gene are MNHNY and SVGAGI (reference sequence). V shed 2 bases and J shed 10 bases, with 8 bases lying between them. The DNA for the CDR3 is TGTGCCAGCAGTTACCTGGACAACTACACCTTC. It translates to CASSYLDNYTF.

V and J are TRBV30 and TRBJ2-2; 8 bases are a match to TRBD2. CDR3 length: 16 amino acids. CDR1 and CDR2 from the germline V gene are GTSNPN and SVGIG (reference sequence). V lost 5 bases, J lost 6 bases, and 14 bases stayed unmatched. The CDR3: CAWLRGAWNKAGELFF. CDR3 nucleotide sequence: TGTGCCTGGCTGCGGGGGGCTTGGAATAAAGCCGGGGAGCTGTTTTTT.